Following are 24 T cell receptor beta chains from one sample sequenced in a study of Ad26.COV2.S vaccination and SARS-CoV-2 variants. The repertoire was sequenced with immunoSEQ multiplex PCR; TCRdb's copy has only in-frame clones and lacks some. The top ten hold around 13% of the sample, which has about 480,000 clones, roughly nine tenths seen once. As to treatment: roughly 18 received Ad26.COV2.S at low or high dose, single or two shots; roughly five received placebo; per-sample allocation not given. Sampling was done on day 63 after the first vaccine or placebo injection. Sequencing used peripheral blood, obtained in a trial of Ad26.COV2.S vaccine versus placebo. These receptors came from a person aged 18 to 59 who received the Ad26.COV2.S COVID-19 vaccine or a placebo.

The gene calls are TRBV5-1 and TRBJ2-7; TRBD1 or TRBD2 may be the D gene (5 bases each). Germline V gene data show CDR1 as SGHRS and CDR2 as YFSETQ. CDR3 length: 13 residues. V lost 5 bases and J lost 2, with 11 bases in between. CDR3 region: CASSPPGPYEQYF. In nucleotides, the CDR3 is TGCGCCAGCAGTCCCCCGGGACCCTACGAGCAGTACTTC.

This clone was recorded only once. The J gene is TRBJ2-1, the V gene TRBV6-5, with TRBD2 matching 12 bases. The V segment lost 6 bases and the J segment 6 bases; nucleotides outside the gene matches: 6. CDR1 is MNHEY, CDR2 SVGAGI, per germline. The CDR3 sequence is 15 residues long. In DNA form, the CDR3 reads TGTGCCAGCAGCTCGACTAGCGGGAGAATCAATGAGCAGTTCTTC. This codes for CASSSTSGRINEQFF.

CDR3 bases: TGTGCCAGTAGTATTGGACAGGCCGGTCTCTCCTACGAGCAGTACTTC. Translating it yields CASSIGQAGLSYEQYF. The chain has TRBV19 and TRBJ2-7, with TRBD1 identical over 7 bases. CDR1 is LNHDA and CDR2 is SQIVND in the germline V gene (reference sequence). The CDR3 runs to 16 residues. V shed 3 bases and J 0 bases; nucleotides not matched to a gene: 8.

This sequence joins TRBV4-2 and TRBJ2-7; unclear D gene. The CDR3 consists of 13 residues. Trimming took 3 bases from V and 7 from J, leaving 13 bases between them. The germline V gene has CDR1 LGHNA and CDR2 YNFKEQ. CDR3 sequence: CASSQAVPGEQYF. DNA of the CDR3: TGTGCCAGCAGCCAGGCAGTCCCCGGTGAGCAGTACTTC.

V is TRBV27 and J is TRBJ2-1; 9 positions agree with TRBD2. After removal of 5 bases from V and 8 bases from J, the junction contained 7 bases not matched to a gene. The CDR3 extends over 14 amino acids. CDR1 MNHEY and CDR2 SMNVEV come from the germline V gene (reference sequence). This CDR3 reads CASSRIGGRDEQFF. Here the CDR3 DNA reads TGTGCCAGCAGTAGGATTGGCGGGAGGGATGAGCAGTTCTTC.

The DNA for the CDR3 is TGTGCCAGCAGCCCCAGGGTATATGAAAAACTGTTTTTT. It yields the protein CASSPRVYEKLFF. This chain links TRBV7-9 with TRBJ1-4; possible D gene TRBD1, 5 bases. The CDR3 covers 13 residues. Trimming shortened V by 5 bases and J by 6 bases, and 10 bases separated the two germline ends. The germline CDR1 and CDR2 sequences are SEHNR and FQNEAQ (reference sequence). Looking up the rest from reference TRBV7-9 and TRBJ1-4 gives the full variable domain: DTGVSQNPRHKITKRGQNVTFRCDPISEHNRLYWYRQTLGQGPEFLTYFQNEAQLEKSRLLSDRFSAERPKGSFSTLEIQRTEQGDSAMYLCASSPRVYEKLFFGSGTQLSVL.

The chain uses TRBV29-1 and TRBJ2-5; TRBD2 agrees at 8 bases. Germline trimming cut 0 bases from V and 0 bases from J; bases unmatched to any gene: 12. Germline CDR1 and CDR2: SQVTM and ANQGSEA. CDR3 length: 18 amino acids. CDR3 DNA: TGCAGCGTTGAAGATAATCGGGAGGGTACGTTGTACCAAGAGACCCAGTACTTC. Amino acid sequence: CSVEDNREGTLYQETQYF.

The rearrangement links TRBV7-8 to TRBJ2-7, with TRBD1 matching over 9 bases. With V trimmed by 5 bases and J by 0 bases, 8 bases remained unmatched. Germline V gene lookup returns CDR1 SGHVS and CDR2 FQNEAQ. The CDR3 loop spans 16 amino acids. CDR3 loop: CASSHRPTGGSYEQYF. In DNA form, the CDR3 reads TGTGCCAGCAGCCACCGACCGACAGGGGGCTCCTACGAGCAGTACTTC.

This chain links TRBV15 with TRBJ2-2; unclear D gene. V was cut by 2 bases and J by 4 bases, with 11 bases left in between. Germline-derived CDR1 and CDR2 are LNHNV and YYDKDF (reference sequence). The CDR3 loop spans 15 amino acids. The CDR3 DNA sequence: TGTGCCACCAGCAGAACAAGGGCCTCCACCGGGGAGCTGTTTTTT. Translated: CATSRTRASTGELFF. The variable domain in full, with the rest retrieved from reference TRBV15 and TRBJ2-2, is DAMVIQNPRYQVTQFGKPVTLSCSQTLNHNVMYWYQQKSSQAPKLLFHYYDKDFNNEADTPDNFQSRRPNTSFCFLDIRSPGLGDTAMYLCATSRTRASTGELFFGEGSRLTVL.

This clone has just a few counts. This chain links TRBV6-5 with TRBJ1-1, with D perhaps TRBD1 (5 bases). Per germline, CDR1 MNHEY and CDR2 SVGAGI. This CDR3 has 15 amino acids. V was trimmed by 5 bases and J by 2 bases, leaving 15 bases between them. CDR3 DNA sequence: TGTGCCAGCAGTATCCGACAGTCCCGAAACACTGAAGCTTTCTTT. Translating it yields CASSIRQSRNTEAFF.

A single count supports this clone. The chain carries TRBV6-5 and TRBJ2-7, with 7 bases that match TRBD1. Germline values: CDR1 MNHEY, CDR2 SVGAGI. Losses at the gene ends were 6 bases for V and 11 bases for J; bases not matched to a gene: 7. The CDR3 is made up of 11 amino acids. Written as DNA, the CDR3 is TGTGCCAGCAGCCGCGACAGGGTGGAGTACTTC. Protein product: CASSRDRVEYF.

This clone was counted once. V gene TRBV18 combines with J gene TRBJ2-1; TRBD1 aligns across 10 bases. This CDR3 has 16 amino acids. With 6 bases clipped from V and 5 bases from J, the junction kept 10 bases outside the gene matches. CDR1 and CDR2 (germline): KGHSH, LQKENI. The CDR3 DNA reads TGTGCCAGCTCCCACCGGGACAGGGGTACCCACAATGAGCAGTTCTTC. This encodes CASSHRDRGTHNEQFF. Based on the CDR3 plus reference TRBV18 and TRBJ2-1, the full variable domain is NAGVMQNPRHLVRRRGQEARLRCSPMKGHSHVYWYRQLPEEGLKFMVYLQKENIIDESGMPKERFSAEFPKEGPSILRIQQVVRGDSAAYFCASSHRDRGTHNEQFFGPGTRLTVL.

The chain recombines TRBV19 with TRBJ2-2; no definite D call. V lost 3 bases, J lost 7 bases, and 9 bases lay in between. The germline V gene encodes CDR1 LNHDA and CDR2 SQIVND (reference sequence). This CDR3 has 13 residues. For the CDR3, the DNA is TGTGCCAGTAGTATTGGGTGGGGCGGGGAGCTGTTTTTT. Translated: CASSIGWGGELFF.

The gene calls are TRBV4-3 and TRBJ2-1; 7 bases agree with TRBD2. The CDR3 extends over 16 amino acids. Germline trimming cut 0 bases from V and 3 bases from J; bases unmatched to any gene: 5. Looked up from germline, CDR1 is LGHNA and CDR2 is YSLEER. CDR3 sequence: CASSQEGLAVYNEQFF. In DNA, the CDR3 is TGCGCCAGCAGCCAAGAAGGTCTAGCGGTCTACAATGAGCAGTTCTTC.

CDR3 region: CASSLNRGGTDTQYF. CDR3 in DNA: TGCGCCAGCAGCTTGAACAGGGGAGGCACAGATACGCAGTATTTT. The chain has TRBV5-1 and TRBJ2-3, with 7 bases that match TRBD1. The V gene end was trimmed by 1 base and the J gene end by 1 base; junction bases not matched to a gene: 3. CDR3 length equals 15 residues. From germline, CDR1 is SGHRS and CDR2 YFSETQ.

The chain joins TRBV28 to TRBJ2-5; D is unresolved. Germline lookup yields CDR1 MDHEN and CDR2 SYDVKM. The CDR3 has 15 amino acids. Trimming removed 2 bases at V and 2 bases at J, with 12 bases between. CDR3: CASSLTELGQETQYF. Here the CDR3 DNA reads TGTGCCAGCAGTTTAACGGAGTTGGGGCAAGAGACCCAGTACTTC.

This chain joins TRBV4-3 and TRBJ1-4, with 9 bases aligning to TRBD1. Per germline, CDR1 LGHNA and CDR2 YSLEER. V dropped 0 bases and J dropped 7; count of bases not matched to a gene: 3. The CDR3 contains 15 residues. The CDR3 reads CASSQEGDRAEKLFF. The CDR3, as DNA: TGCGCCAGCAGCCAAGAGGGGGACAGGGCTGAAAAACTGTTTTTT.

V is TRBV30 and J is TRBJ2-7; no reliable D call. V lost 5 bases and J 4 bases, leaving 12 bases between the germline ends. CDR3 length: 12 amino acids. Per germline, CDR1 GTSNPN and CDR2 SVGIG (reference sequence). CDR3 residues: CAWGNLFYEQYF. CDR3 in DNA: TGTGCCTGGGGCAATCTGTTTTACGAGCAGTACTTC.

Details on this clone: A much larger clone is a single base away; this may be a read error. Other DNA sequences in the sample encode the same CDR3. This chain links TRBV28 with TRBJ1-2; D is unclear. The V end was cut by 3 bases, the J end by 0 bases, with 5 bases between. From germline, CDR1 is MDHEN and CDR2 SYDVKM. The CDR3 runs 13 residues. CDR3 in amino acids: CASSFLANYGYTF. The CDR3 DNA is TGTGCCAGCAGTTTTCTAGCTAACTATGGCTACACCTTC.

The chain is built from TRBV5-1 and TRBJ2-7; TRBD1 matches at 9 bases. The V gene's germline CDR1 is SGHRS and CDR2 YFSETQ. With 3 bases clipped from V and 3 bases from J, the junction kept 7 bases outside the gene matches. This CDR3 contains 15 residues. The CDR3, as DNA: TGCGCCAGCAGCTCCATAGACAGGGGGGTCTACGAGCAGTACTTC. Translated: CASSSIDRGVYEQYF.

J is TRBJ2-3 and V is TRBV7-2; TRBD2 agrees at 13 bases. The germline CDR1 and CDR2 sequences are SGHTA and FQGNSA. The CDR3 runs to 16 residues. With 5 bases clipped from V and 8 bases from J, the junction kept 10 bases outside the gene matches. CDR3 nucleotide sequence: TGTGCCAGCAGCCCTCCGACTAGCGGGAGGTTGGGTACGCAGTATTTT. Protein sequence: CASSPPTSGRLGTQYF.

The chain couples TRBV20-1 to TRBJ1-1; D is undetermined. CDR3 length equals 11 residues. The V end was cut by 5 bases, the J end by 3 bases, with 7 bases between. CDR1 is DFQATT, CDR2 SNEGSKA, per germline (reference sequence). CDR3 sequence: CSASEDTEAFF. DNA of the CDR3: TGCAGTGCTTCGGAGGACACTGAAGCTTTCTTT.

A single count supports this clone. The rearrangement links TRBV7-9 to TRBJ1-1, with D unclear. This CDR3 has 12 amino acids. V lost 4 bases and J lost 7, with 10 bases in between. The V gene's germline CDR1 is SEHNR and CDR2 FQNEAQ (reference sequence). The CDR3 nucleotides are TGTGCCAGCAGCTCCTTGGTCCATGAAGCTTTCTTT. Its protein is CASSSLVHEAFF. Variable domain in full (rest from reference TRBV7-9 and TRBJ1-1): DTGVSQNPRHKITKRGQNVTFRCDPISEHNRLYWYRQTLGQGPEFLTYFQNEAQLEKSRLLSDRFSAERPKGSFSTLEIQRTEQGDSAMYLCASSSLVHEAFFGQGTRLTVV.

The rearrangement uses TRBV15 and TRBJ2-5; D unresolved. CDR1 and CDR2 (germline): LNHNV, YYDKDF (reference sequence). V was trimmed by 3 bases and J by 1 base, leaving 6 bases between them. This CDR3 has 13 residues. The CDR3 sequence is CATSRDGQETQYF. The CDR3 bases are TGTGCCACCAGCAGGGACGGCCAAGAGACCCAGTACTTC.